This TCR beta chain derives from a study of response to subunit inactivated influenza vaccine. TCRdb fed the RT-PCR reads into MiXCR, producing one record per CDR3 protein. The sample lists approximately 520,000 distinct CDR3 sequences; approximately 15% were seen once. This clonotype was counted at least ten times. Its target is not known. The length of the CDR3 is 15 residues. The ends were cut back, 3 bases at V and 1 base at J, with 9 bases in the middle. Study outcomes and limitations: The study's authors posited that every seasonal influenza vaccination enlists few new T cells.

Sequencing used CD4+ T cells sorted from PBMCs, obtained 23 to 25 months after vaccination. This receptor was obtained from a man aged 45-69 years who received an inactivated influenza vaccine. The J gene is TRBJ2-2, the V gene TRBV12-3 or TRBV12-4; D may be TRBD2 (6 bases). The CDR3 DNA reads TGTGCCAGCAGTTTGTTTAGCGGGAACACCGGGGAGCTGTTTTTT. This gives the protein CASSLFSGNTGELFF.